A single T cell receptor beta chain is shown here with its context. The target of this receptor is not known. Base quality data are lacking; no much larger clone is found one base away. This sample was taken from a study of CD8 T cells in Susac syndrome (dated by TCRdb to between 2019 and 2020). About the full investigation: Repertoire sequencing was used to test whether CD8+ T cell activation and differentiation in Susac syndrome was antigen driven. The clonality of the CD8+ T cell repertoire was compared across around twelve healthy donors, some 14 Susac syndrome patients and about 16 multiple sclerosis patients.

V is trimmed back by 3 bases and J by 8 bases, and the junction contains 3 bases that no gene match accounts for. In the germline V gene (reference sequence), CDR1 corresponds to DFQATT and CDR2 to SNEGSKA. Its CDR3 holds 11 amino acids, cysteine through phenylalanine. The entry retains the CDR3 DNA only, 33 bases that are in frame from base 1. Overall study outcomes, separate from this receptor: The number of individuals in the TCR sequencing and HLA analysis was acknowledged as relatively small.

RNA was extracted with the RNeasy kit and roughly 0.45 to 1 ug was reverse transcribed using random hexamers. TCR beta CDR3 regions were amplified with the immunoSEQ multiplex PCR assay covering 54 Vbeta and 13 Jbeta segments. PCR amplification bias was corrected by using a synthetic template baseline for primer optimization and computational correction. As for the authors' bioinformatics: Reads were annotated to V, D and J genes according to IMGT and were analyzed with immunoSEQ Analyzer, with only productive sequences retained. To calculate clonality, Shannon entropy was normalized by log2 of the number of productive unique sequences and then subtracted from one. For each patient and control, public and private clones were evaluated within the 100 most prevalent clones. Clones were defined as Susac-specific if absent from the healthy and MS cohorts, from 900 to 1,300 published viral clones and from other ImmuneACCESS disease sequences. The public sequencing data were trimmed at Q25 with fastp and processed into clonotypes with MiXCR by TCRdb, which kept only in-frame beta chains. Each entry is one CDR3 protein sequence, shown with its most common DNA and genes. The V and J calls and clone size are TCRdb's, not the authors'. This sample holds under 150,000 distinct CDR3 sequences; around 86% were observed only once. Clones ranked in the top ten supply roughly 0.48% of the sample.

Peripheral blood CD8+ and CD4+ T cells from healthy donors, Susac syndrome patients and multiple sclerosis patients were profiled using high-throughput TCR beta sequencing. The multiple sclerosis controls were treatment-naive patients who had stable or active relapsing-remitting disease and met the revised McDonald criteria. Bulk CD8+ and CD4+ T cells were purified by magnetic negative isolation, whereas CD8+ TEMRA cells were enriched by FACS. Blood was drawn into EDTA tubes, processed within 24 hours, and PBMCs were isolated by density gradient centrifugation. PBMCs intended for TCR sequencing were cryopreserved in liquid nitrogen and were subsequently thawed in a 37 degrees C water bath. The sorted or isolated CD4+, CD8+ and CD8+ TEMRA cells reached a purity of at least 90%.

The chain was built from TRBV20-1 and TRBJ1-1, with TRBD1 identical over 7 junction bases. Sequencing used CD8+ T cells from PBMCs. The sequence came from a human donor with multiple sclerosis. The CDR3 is CSARQQGEAFF. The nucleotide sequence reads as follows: TGCAGTGCTAGGCAACAGGGGGAAGCTTTCTTT.